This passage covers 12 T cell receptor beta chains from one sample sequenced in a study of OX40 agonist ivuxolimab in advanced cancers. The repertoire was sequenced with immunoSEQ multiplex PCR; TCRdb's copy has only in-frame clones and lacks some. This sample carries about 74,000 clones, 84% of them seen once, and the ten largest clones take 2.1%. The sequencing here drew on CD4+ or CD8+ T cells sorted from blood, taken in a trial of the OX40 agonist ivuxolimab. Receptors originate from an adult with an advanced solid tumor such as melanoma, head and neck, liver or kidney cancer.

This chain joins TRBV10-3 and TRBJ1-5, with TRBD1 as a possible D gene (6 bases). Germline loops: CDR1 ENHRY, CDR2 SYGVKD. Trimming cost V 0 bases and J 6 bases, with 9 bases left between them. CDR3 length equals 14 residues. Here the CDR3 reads CAISESLGAQPQHF. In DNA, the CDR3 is TGTGCCATCAGTGAGTCGTTGGGGGCTCAGCCCCAGCATTTT.

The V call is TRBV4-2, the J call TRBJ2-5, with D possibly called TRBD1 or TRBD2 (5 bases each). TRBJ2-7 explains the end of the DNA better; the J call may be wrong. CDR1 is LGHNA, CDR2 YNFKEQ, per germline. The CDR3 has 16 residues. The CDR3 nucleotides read TGTGCCAGCAGCCGTCCTTCCGGGACGGACACCTACGAGCAGTACTTC. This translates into CASSRPSGTDTYEQYF.

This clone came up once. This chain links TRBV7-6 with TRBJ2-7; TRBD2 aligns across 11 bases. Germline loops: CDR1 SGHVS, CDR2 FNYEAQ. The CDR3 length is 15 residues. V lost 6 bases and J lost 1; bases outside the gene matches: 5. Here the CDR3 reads CASSHTSGGSYEQYF. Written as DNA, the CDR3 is TGTGCCAGCAGTCATACTAGCGGGGGATCCTACGAGCAGTACTTC. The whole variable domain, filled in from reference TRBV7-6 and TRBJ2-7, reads GAGVSQSPRYKVTKRGQDVALRCDPISGHVSLYWYRQALGQGPEFLTYFNYEAQQDKSGLPNDRFSAERPEGSISTLTIQRTEQRDSAMYRCASSHTSGGSYEQYFGPGTRLTVT.

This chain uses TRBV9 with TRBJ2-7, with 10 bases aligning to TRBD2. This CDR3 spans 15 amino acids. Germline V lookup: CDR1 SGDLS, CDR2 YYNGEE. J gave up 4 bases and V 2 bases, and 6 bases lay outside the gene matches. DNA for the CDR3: TGTGCCAGCAGCGTCGCCCCGACTAGCGGGTACGAGCAGTACTTC. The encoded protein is CASSVAPTSGYEQYF.

CDR3 sequence: CASSYRAGEGTDTQYF. The CDR3 DNA sequence: TGTGCCAGCAGCTATAGAGCGGGAGAGGGAACAGATACGCAGTATTTT. The J gene is TRBJ2-3, the V gene TRBV7-2; 8 nucleotides agree with TRBD2. The junction had 9 bases not matched to a gene; V was cut back by 4 bases and J by 3 bases. The CDR3 extends over 16 amino acids. Germline loops: CDR1 SGHTA, CDR2 FQGNSA.

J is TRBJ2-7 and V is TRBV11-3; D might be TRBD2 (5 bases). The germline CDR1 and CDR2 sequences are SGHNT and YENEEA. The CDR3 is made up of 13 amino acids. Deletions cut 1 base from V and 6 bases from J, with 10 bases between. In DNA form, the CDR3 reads TGTGCCAGCAGCTTAGTTCCAGGAGGCGAGCAGTACTTC. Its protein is CASSLVPGGEQYF.

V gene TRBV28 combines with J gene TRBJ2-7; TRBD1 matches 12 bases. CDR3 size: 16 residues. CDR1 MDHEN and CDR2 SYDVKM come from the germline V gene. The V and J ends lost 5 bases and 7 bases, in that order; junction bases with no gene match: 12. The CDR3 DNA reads TGTGCCAGCAGTCCACTGCTGGGACAGGGGGCACAAGAGCAGTACTTC. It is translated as CASSPLLGQGAQEQYF.

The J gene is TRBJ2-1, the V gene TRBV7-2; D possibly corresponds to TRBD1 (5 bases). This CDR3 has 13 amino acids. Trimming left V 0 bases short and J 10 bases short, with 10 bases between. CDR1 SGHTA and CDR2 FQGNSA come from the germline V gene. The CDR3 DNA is TGTGCCAGCAGCTTAGCCAGGGCGGAAGAGCAGTTCTTC. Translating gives CASSLARAEEQFF.

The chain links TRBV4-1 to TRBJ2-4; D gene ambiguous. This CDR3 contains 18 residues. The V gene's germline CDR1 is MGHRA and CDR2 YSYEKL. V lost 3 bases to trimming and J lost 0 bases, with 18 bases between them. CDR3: CASSQKSRAVVAKNIQYF. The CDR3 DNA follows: TGCGCCAGCAGCCAGAAGAGCCGGGCAGTCGTAGCCAAAAACATTCAGTACTTC.

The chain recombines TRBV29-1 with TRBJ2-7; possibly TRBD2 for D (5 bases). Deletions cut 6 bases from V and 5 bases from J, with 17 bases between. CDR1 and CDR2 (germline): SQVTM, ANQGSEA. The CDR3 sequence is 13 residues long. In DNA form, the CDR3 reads TGCAGCGTCTACACTGGAGGAGTCCACGAGCAGTACTTC. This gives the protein CSVYTGGVHEQYF.

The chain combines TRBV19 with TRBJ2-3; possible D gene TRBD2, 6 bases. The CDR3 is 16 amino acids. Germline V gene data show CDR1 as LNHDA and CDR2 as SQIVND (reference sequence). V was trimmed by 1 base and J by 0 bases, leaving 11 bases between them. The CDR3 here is CASSIGLAGSTDTQYF. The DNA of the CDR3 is TGTGCCAGTAGTATAGGACTCGCGGGAAGCACAGATACGCAGTATTTT.

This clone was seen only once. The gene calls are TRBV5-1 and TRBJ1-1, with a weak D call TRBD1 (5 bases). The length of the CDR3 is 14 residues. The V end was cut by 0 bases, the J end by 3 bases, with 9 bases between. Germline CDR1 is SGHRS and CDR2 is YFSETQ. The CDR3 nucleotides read TGCGCCAGCAGCTTGGCCGGGGCGGACACTGAAGCTTTCTTT. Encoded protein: CASSLAGADTEAFF.